Listed below are T cell receptor beta chains from one sample, sequenced in a study of blood T cell repertoires in COVID-19. Assay: immunoSEQ multiplex PCR; the TCRdb copy retains only in-frame clones and omits some. The data contain 300,000 to 450,000 clones, over 65% of them singletons. Sequencing used peripheral blood. These receptor sequences come from a human donor with acute or convalescent COVID-19. The donor label of this sample is uncertain. The CDR3 runs from the conserved cysteine through the conserved F or W. A D gene is named only where the DNA matches it firmly. Clone sizes are given selectively: once, few, many, or a class where the clone is expanded.

j_gene: TRBJ1-6; abundance: few; v_gene: TRBV30; d_gene: TRBD1; CDR3nt: TGTGCCTGGAGTGCTTGGGGGACAGATAATTCACCCCTCCACTTT; CDR3aa: CAWSAWGTDNSPLHF
j_gene: TRBJ1-1; abundance: -; v_gene: TRBV18; d_gene: -; CDR3nt: TGTGCCAGCTCACCCTTGGACAGCTCTCAAGCTTTCTTT; CDR3aa: CASSPLDSSQAFF
j_gene: TRBJ1-5; abundance: -; v_gene: TRBV6-6; d_gene: -; CDR3nt: TGTGCCAGCAGTTCTCAGATAAATCAGCCCCAGCATTTT; CDR3aa: CASSSQINQPQHF
j_gene: TRBJ2-7; abundance: -; v_gene: TRBV7-8; d_gene: -; CDR3nt: TGTGCCAGCAGCTTAGCGCCTGGAGGAGTGGTATACGAGCAGTACTTC; CDR3aa: CASSLAPGGVVYEQYF
j_gene: TRBJ1-2; abundance: -; v_gene: TRBV6-6; d_gene: TRBD1; CDR3nt: TGTGCCAGCAGGCTCCAGGGGGCTCGGGGCTACACCTTC; CDR3aa: CASRLQGARGYTF
j_gene: TRBJ2-1; abundance: -; v_gene: TRBV29-1; d_gene: -; CDR3nt: TGCAGCGTTGGAGGGGAGACAGGAACCTACAATGAGCAGTTCTTC; CDR3aa: CSVGGETGTYNEQFF
j_gene: TRBJ1-2; abundance: -; v_gene: TRBV2; d_gene: -; CDR3nt: TGTGCCAGCAGTCAAGCCTCTAACTATGGCTACACCTTC; CDR3aa: CASSQASNYGYTF
j_gene: TRBJ2-4; abundance: few; v_gene: TRBV5-1; d_gene: -; CDR3nt: TGCGCCAGCAGCCTGGACCCAACAACAGCCAAAAACATTCAGTACTTC; CDR3aa: CASSLDPTTAKNIQYF
j_gene: TRBJ2-7; abundance: -; v_gene: TRBV27; d_gene: TRBD1; CDR3nt: TGTGCCAGCAGTTTAGGGACAGGGACGCCCTACGAGCAGTACTTC; CDR3aa: CASSLGTGTPYEQYF
j_gene: TRBJ1-1; abundance: -; v_gene: TRBV5-1; d_gene: -; CDR3nt: TGCGCCAGCAGCTTGCAGGCAGCAGGGAACACTGAAGCTTTCTTT; CDR3aa: CASSLQAAGNTEAFF
j_gene: TRBJ2-2; abundance: few; v_gene: TRBV7-9; d_gene: -; CDR3nt: TGTGCCAGGGGGGGGACACCGAACACCGGGGAGCTGTTTTTT; CDR3aa: CARGGTPNTGELFF
j_gene: TRBJ2-7; abundance: once; v_gene: TRBV9; d_gene: TRBD2; CDR3nt: TGTGCCAGCAGCACCCCCGGGACTAGCGGTCCCTCCTACGAGCAGTACTTC; CDR3aa: CASSTPGTSGPSYEQYF
j_gene: TRBJ2-1; abundance: once; v_gene: TRBV19; d_gene: TRBD2; CDR3nt: TGTGCCAGTAGTAATAGCGGGGGGTTTATTGAGCAGTTCTTC; CDR3aa: CASSNSGGFIEQFF
j_gene: TRBJ1-2; abundance: -; v_gene: TRBV7-9; d_gene: -; CDR3nt: TGTGCCAGCAGCTTAGCCGGAGGACCCGCGGGTGGCTACACCTTC; CDR3aa: CASSLAGGPAGGYTF
j_gene: TRBJ2-1; abundance: -; v_gene: TRBV5-5; d_gene: -; CDR3nt: TGTGCCAGCAGCTTGGTTGAACAGGTCGTTGAGCAGTTCTTC; CDR3aa: CASSLVEQVVEQFF
j_gene: TRBJ2-3; abundance: -; v_gene: TRBV9; d_gene: -; CDR3nt: TGTGCCAGCAGCGCGAGGGGGGGGCGGAAACCGAGCACAGATACGCAGTATTTT; CDR3aa: CASSARGGRKPSTDTQYF
j_gene: TRBJ1-2; abundance: -; v_gene: TRBV28; d_gene: TRBD1; CDR3nt: TGTGCCAGCAGTTTATTTGGGACAGGGGGTTATGGCTACACCTTC; CDR3aa: CASSLFGTGGYGYTF
j_gene: TRBJ2-1; abundance: -; v_gene: TRBV5-5; d_gene: TRBD2; CDR3nt: TGTGCCAGCAGTCGGGGAGGGCAGACATACAATGAGCAGTTCTTC; CDR3aa: CASSRGGQTYNEQFF
j_gene: TRBJ1-1; abundance: -; v_gene: TRBV6-6; d_gene: -; CDR3nt: TGTGCCAGCAGTTACTCGAGCAGGGGACACACTGAAGCTTTCTTT; CDR3aa: CASSYSSRGHTEAFF
j_gene: TRBJ2-4; abundance: -; v_gene: TRBV14; d_gene: -; CDR3nt: TGTGCCAGCAGTACGACTTGGGCCAAAAACATTCAGTACTTC; CDR3aa: CASSTTWAKNIQYF
j_gene: TRBJ2-1; abundance: -; v_gene: TRBV19; d_gene: -; CDR3nt: TGTGCCAGTAGTATTAGACAGGATCCTTACAATGAGCAGTTCTTC; CDR3aa: CASSIRQDPYNEQFF
j_gene: TRBJ1-5; abundance: -; v_gene: TRBV18; d_gene: -; CDR3nt: TGTGCCAGCTCACCAACACAGGGTGGGGGCAATCAGCCCCAGCATTTT; CDR3aa: CASSPTQGGGNQPQHF
j_gene: TRBJ2-5; abundance: -; v_gene: TRBV29-1; d_gene: -; CDR3nt: TGCAGCGTTGAGGAGGAGACCCAGTACTTC; CDR3aa: CSVEEETQYF
j_gene: TRBJ1-1; abundance: -; v_gene: TRBV6-6; d_gene: TRBD1; CDR3nt: TGTGCCAGCAGTTACCGGACAGGGGACACTGAAGCTTTCTTT; CDR3aa: CASSYRTGDTEAFF
j_gene: TRBJ2-5; abundance: -; v_gene: TRBV27; d_gene: TRBD2; CDR3nt: TGTGCCAGCAGTCTCGGTCACGGGGGGACCATAGAGACCCAGTACTTC; CDR3aa: CASSLGHGGTIETQYF
j_gene: TRBJ2-4; abundance: -; v_gene: TRBV4-2; d_gene: -; CDR3nt: TGTGCCAGCAGCCAAGATGCGCAGGGGCTTTGGTCCAAAAACATTCAGTACTTC; CDR3aa: CASSQDAQGLWSKNIQYF
j_gene: TRBJ1-2; abundance: many; v_gene: TRBV20-1; d_gene: -; CDR3nt: TGCAGTGAAGGGAGGGACTATGGCTACACCTTC; CDR3aa: CSEGRDYGYTF
j_gene: TRBJ1-3; abundance: -; v_gene: TRBV28; d_gene: TRBD1; CDR3nt: TGTGCCAGCAGCCCGCCCGGGACAGGGCGAAGAAACACCATATATTTT; CDR3aa: CASSPPGTGRRNTIYF
j_gene: TRBJ2-2; abundance: -; v_gene: TRBV6-5; d_gene: -; CDR3nt: TGTGCCAGCAGACGGTCGAACACCGGGGAGCTGTTTTTT; CDR3aa: CASRRSNTGELFF
j_gene: TRBJ1-1; abundance: few; v_gene: TRBV7-2; d_gene: TRBD1; CDR3nt: TGTGCCAGCAGCTTGACAGGGTGGGGGAACACTGAAGCTTTCTTT; CDR3aa: CASSLTGWGNTEAFF
j_gene: TRBJ2-3; abundance: -; v_gene: TRBV24-1; d_gene: -; CDR3nt: TGTGCCACCAGTGATCCGACCGTAAAGGGGATGGATACGCAGTATTTT; CDR3aa: CATSDPTVKGMDTQYF
j_gene: TRBJ1-4; abundance: -; v_gene: TRBV25-1; d_gene: TRBD1; CDR3nt: TGTGCCAGCAGTGAACGGACAGGGGGCGTTGAAAAACTGTTTTTT; CDR3aa: CASSERTGGVEKLFF
j_gene: TRBJ1-6; abundance: -; v_gene: TRBV9; d_gene: -; CDR3nt: TGTGCCAGCAGCGTAGACAGGGTTAATTCACCCCTCCACTTT; CDR3aa: CASSVDRVNSPLHF
j_gene: TRBJ1-2; abundance: -; v_gene: TRBV5-5; d_gene: -; CDR3nt: TGTGCCAGCAGCTTGGAGCCAGATCGGGACTACACCTTC; CDR3aa: CASSLEPDRDYTF
j_gene: TRBJ1-5; abundance: few; v_gene: TRBV4-2; d_gene: -; CDR3nt: TGTGCCAGCAGCCCAACTGGAGGGAGCAATCAGCCCCAGCATTTT; CDR3aa: CASSPTGGSNQPQHF
j_gene: TRBJ2-3; abundance: -; v_gene: TRBV14; d_gene: TRBD1; CDR3nt: TGTGCCAGCAGCCAAGTCCCAGGGGGCGCAGATACGCAGTATTTT; CDR3aa: CASSQVPGGADTQYF
j_gene: TRBJ1-2; abundance: -; v_gene: TRBV9; d_gene: TRBD1; CDR3nt: TGTGCCAGCAGCGTCGGACAGGGCTATGGCTACACCTTC; CDR3aa: CASSVGQGYGYTF
j_gene: TRBJ1-2; abundance: -; v_gene: TRBV12-3/TRBV12-4; d_gene: -; CDR3nt: TGTGCCAGCAGTCTTCTAGTTAACTATGGCTACACCTTC; CDR3aa: CASSLLVNYGYTF
j_gene: TRBJ2-3; abundance: -; v_gene: TRBV10-1; d_gene: TRBD2; CDR3nt: TGCGCCAGCAGTTCCGGTCGGGCGGGAGCTCTTTCGGATACGCAGTATTTT; CDR3aa: CASSSGRAGALSDTQYF
j_gene: TRBJ1-6; abundance: -; v_gene: TRBV19; d_gene: -; CDR3nt: TGTGCCAGTAGGGGTGACAGGAATAATTCACCCCTCCACTTT; CDR3aa: CASRGDRNNSPLHF
j_gene: TRBJ1-1; abundance: -; v_gene: TRBV12-3/TRBV12-4; d_gene: -; CDR3nt: TGTGCCAGCAGTTTATCGGTGAACACTGAAGCTTTCTTT; CDR3aa: CASSLSVNTEAFF
j_gene: TRBJ2-1; abundance: few; v_gene: TRBV29-1; d_gene: -; CDR3nt: TGCAGCGGATTAACAGGGAACCCCTCCTACAATGAGCAGTTCTTC; CDR3aa: CSGLTGNPSYNEQFF
j_gene: TRBJ1-4; abundance: -; v_gene: TRBV6-6; d_gene: -; CDR3nt: TGTGCCACCCGTCAAGCCCCCGCTAATGAAAAACTGTTTTTT; CDR3aa: CATRQAPANEKLFF
j_gene: TRBJ1-3; abundance: -; v_gene: TRBV15; d_gene: -; CDR3nt: TGTGCCACCAGCAGAGGAGGGAGCTCTGGAAACACCATATATTTT; CDR3aa: CATSRGGSSGNTIYF
j_gene: TRBJ2-1; abundance: -; v_gene: TRBV5-4; d_gene: -; CDR3nt: TGTGCCAGCAGCTTCCAGAGGAATGAGCAGTTCTTC; CDR3aa: CASSFQRNEQFF
j_gene: TRBJ1-4; abundance: -; v_gene: TRBV5-1; d_gene: TRBD1; CDR3nt: TGCGCCAGCAGCTCGACCGGGACAGGGAATGAAAAACTGTTTTTT; CDR3aa: CASSSTGTGNEKLFF
j_gene: TRBJ2-1; abundance: -; v_gene: TRBV6-5; d_gene: TRBD1; CDR3nt: TGTGCCAGCAGTTACGGAGAGAACAGGGGACAGCAGTTCTTC; CDR3aa: CASSYGENRGQQFF
j_gene: TRBJ1-1; abundance: -; v_gene: TRBV6-5; d_gene: -; CDR3nt: TGTGCCAGCATGTCGGACACGAACACTGAAGCTTTCTTT; CDR3aa: CASMSDTNTEAFF
j_gene: TRBJ1-1; abundance: few; v_gene: TRBV6-5; d_gene: -; CDR3nt: TGTGCCAGCAGTTACCGTCGGGGGAACACTGAAGCTTTCTTT; CDR3aa: CASSYRRGNTEAFF
j_gene: TRBJ1-1; abundance: -; v_gene: TRBV6-5; d_gene: -; CDR3nt: TGTGCCAGCACCCGGGGGGGCTACACTGAAGCTTTCTTT; CDR3aa: CASTRGGYTEAFF
j_gene: TRBJ1-5; abundance: -; v_gene: TRBV28; d_gene: -; CDR3nt: TGTGCCAGCAGTCCCCGGGGGGTTCAGCCCCAGCATTTT; CDR3aa: CASSPRGVQPQHF
j_gene: TRBJ2-3; abundance: -; v_gene: TRBV5-6; d_gene: TRBD2; CDR3nt: TGTGCCAGCAGCTTGGATTTGGTTAGCGGGAGCACAGATACGCAGTATTTT; CDR3aa: CASSLDLVSGSTDTQYF
j_gene: TRBJ2-2; abundance: -; v_gene: TRBV15; d_gene: -; CDR3nt: TGTGCCACCAGCAGAGATAAAGACAGCCTACCGGGGGAGCTGTTTTTT; CDR3aa: CATSRDKDSLPGELFF
j_gene: TRBJ2-3; abundance: -; v_gene: TRBV5-1; d_gene: -; CDR3nt: TGCGCCAGCAGCCGTACGGCCGGGGTTGTGAGCACAGATACGCAGTATTTT; CDR3aa: CASSRTAGVVSTDTQYF
j_gene: TRBJ2-7; abundance: -; v_gene: TRBV5-1; d_gene: -; CDR3nt: TGCGCCAGCAGCTTGGCGGGTGGGAGCTCCTACGAGCAGTACTTC; CDR3aa: CASSLAGGSSYEQYF